The rows below give T cell receptor beta chains drawn from one sample of a study of T-cell reconstitution after alpha-beta-depleted transplantation in children. TCRdb ran MiXCR on the PCR reads and lists one entry per CDR3 protein. The profile covers around 670,000 distinct CDR3 sequences, with 13% appearing a single time and roughly 0.84% taken by the ten largest. The material sequenced was PBMCs, taken before TCRalphabeta/CD19-depleted stem cell transplant. The receptors here all came from a girl under 10 years old with congenital amegakaryocytic thrombocytopenia, due to receive a stem cell transplant. Each CDR3 is given with its conserved first and last residue. A D gene is named only where the DNA matches it firmly. Only part of the rows carry a size: once, few, many, or a class if the clone is expanded.

clone size	D gene	V gene	J gene	CDR3 protein	CDR3 DNA
many	NA	TRBV7-9	TRBJ2-5	CASSPHRETQYF	TGTGCCAGCAGCCCACACCGGGAGACCCAGTACTTC
many	NA	TRBV10-3	TRBJ1-1	CAISERPSTEAFF	TGTGCCATCAGTGAGAGGCCGAGCACTGAAGCTTTCTTT
NA	NA	TRBV20-1	TRBJ2-1	CSAEDWSSYNEQFF	TGCAGTGCGGAAGACTGGAGCTCCTACAATGAGCAGTTCTTC
NA	NA	TRBV7-8	TRBJ2-1	CASRHRGGTGQFF	TGTGCCAGCAGACACAGGGGGGGGACAGGGCAGTTCTTC
few	TRBD2	TRBV5-6	TRBJ2-3	CASSLVLAGGGQYF	TGTGCCAGCAGCTTGGTTCTAGCGGGAGGTGGGCAGTATTTT
few	TRBD2	TRBV20-1	TRBJ2-1	CSARDAYRGRGNEQFF	TGCAGTGCTAGAGATGCGTATCGCGGGAGGGGTAATGAGCAGTTCTTC
many	NA	TRBV20-1	TRBJ2-7	CSARETDFSYEQYF	TGCAGTGCTAGAGAAACGGATTTCTCCTACGAGCAGTACTTC
NA	TRBD2	TRBV7-9	TRBJ2-1	CASSTGLAGGEQFF	TGTGCCAGCAGCACAGGACTAGCGGGAGGTGAGCAGTTCTTC
many	TRBD2	TRBV4-2	TRBJ2-1	CASSQDGKLAGGGRFF	TGTGCCAGCAGCCAAGATGGGAAACTAGCGGGAGGCGGGAGGTTCTTC
few	NA	TRBV12-3/TRBV12-4	TRBJ1-2	CASSWPTNYGYTF	TGTGCCAGCAGCTGGCCGACTAACTATGGCTACACCTTC
many	NA	TRBV12-3/TRBV12-4	TRBJ2-2	CASHDSGENTGELFF	TGTGCCAGCCATGATAGCGGCGAGAACACCGGGGAGCTGTTTTTT
many	NA	TRBV5-1	TRBJ2-1	CASSRPGTEYNEQFF	TGCGCCAGCAGCAGGCCCGGGACGGAGTACAATGAGCAGTTCTTC
many	TRBD2	TRBV20-1	TRBJ2-1	CSAATGTSGVYNEQFF	TGCAGTGCAGCAACCGGGACTAGCGGGGTCTACAATGAGCAGTTCTTC
once	TRBD2	TRBV20-1	TRBJ2-1	CSARGAGGHNEQFF	TGCAGTGCTAGGGGGGCGGGAGGACACAATGAGCAGTTCTTC
many	NA	TRBV29-1	TRBJ1-1	CSVELGLMNTEAFF	TGCAGCGTTGAATTAGGGCTCATGAACACTGAAGCTTTCTTT
NA	TRBD1	TRBV12-3/TRBV12-4	TRBJ1-1	CASSPGTGQTEAFF	TGTGCCAGCAGCCCCGGGACAGGTCAAACTGAAGCTTTCTTT
few	NA	TRBV25-1	TRBJ2-1	CASSGVEGEQFF	TGTGCCAGCAGTGGAGTGGAGGGCGAGCAGTTCTTC
few	TRBD2	TRBV19	TRBJ2-7	CASSIGTSIGYEQYF	TGTGCCAGTAGTATCGGGACTAGCATTGGCTACGAGCAGTACTTC
NA	NA	TRBV5-1	TRBJ1-2	CASRAGTTSFGYTF	TGCGCCAGCAGGGCCGGGACAACTAGCTTTGGCTACACCTTC
NA	TRBD2	TRBV6-2/TRBV6-3	TRBJ2-3	CASSPSGRMADTQYF	TGTGCCAGCAGCCCTAGCGGGAGAATGGCAGATACGCAGTATTTT
NA	NA	TRBV11-2	TRBJ2-7	CASSPVNQGEQYF	TGTGCCAGCAGCCCCGTAAATCAGGGCGAGCAGTACTTC
many	TRBD1	TRBV5-1	TRBJ2-7	CASSLDDRGTYEQYF	TGCGCCAGCAGCTTGGATGACAGGGGAACCTACGAGCAGTACTTC
few	NA	TRBV5-1	TRBJ2-3	CASSLGTGTGVRDTQYF	TGCGCCAGCAGCTTGGGAACCGGGACCGGAGTGAGAGATACGCAGTATTTT
NA	NA	TRBV3-1	TRBJ2-5	CASSPRPGVGETQYF	TGTGCCAGCAGCCCTCGCCCGGGAGTAGGTGAGACCCAGTACTTC
NA	NA	TRBV2	TRBJ2-7	CASSVFQDTSGEQYF	TGTGCCAGCAGTGTTTTTCAGGACACTTCTGGCGAGCAGTACTTC
NA	TRBD2	TRBV5-1	TRBJ2-1	CASSFWLLSSGSSYNEQFF	TGCGCCAGCAGCTTCTGGCTGCTCTCTAGCGGGAGCTCCTACAATGAGCAGTTCTTC
many	TRBD1	TRBV18	TRBJ2-7	CASSPGTGLGEQYF	TGTGCCAGCTCACCGGGGACAGGCCTAGGCGAGCAGTACTTC
few	NA	TRBV20-1	TRBJ2-2	CSARDAGRGTGELFF	TGCAGTGCTAGAGATGCGGGGAGGGGGACCGGGGAGCTGTTTTTT
few	NA	TRBV7-9	TRBJ2-1	CASSSMKRPGGDEQFF	TGTGCCAGCAGCAGTATGAAGCGGCCCGGGGGCGATGAGCAGTTCTTC
few	NA	TRBV6-5	TRBJ2-7	CASSYSYGDRDYEQYF	TGTGCCAGCAGTTACTCGTATGGCGACAGAGACTACGAGCAGTACTTC
NA	NA	TRBV20-1	TRBJ2-7	CSAESRAQSWEQYF	TGCAGTGCCGAAAGTCGAGCCCAATCGTGGGAGCAGTACTTC
NA	TRBD1	TRBV15	TRBJ2-7	CATADGDRLSYEQYF	TGTGCCACCGCTGACGGGGACAGGCTATCCTACGAGCAGTACTTC
NA	NA	TRBV7-8	TRBJ2-2	CASSLVSGNTGELFF	TGTGCCAGCAGCTTAGTGAGCGGAAACACCGGGGAGCTGTTTTTT
many	NA	TRBV4-2	TRBJ2-1	CASSYVPITYNEQFF	TGTGCCAGCAGCTACGTCCCTATCACCTACAATGAGCAGTTCTTC
many	TRBD1	TRBV5-1	TRBJ2-2	CASSPGQGSGELFF	TGCGCCAGCAGCCCGGGACAGGGTTCCGGGGAGCTGTTTTTT
few	TRBD1	TRBV5-1	TRBJ2-7	CASSDTTGNEQYF	TGCGCCAGCAGCGACACGACAGGGAACGAGCAGTACTTC
many	NA	TRBV29-1	TRBJ2-3	CSVPTGSSTDTQYF	TGCAGCGTTCCGACGGGGAGTAGCACAGATACGCAGTATTTT